This T cell receptor (beta chain) is drawn from a study of T-cell memory formation after mild COVID-19. Study conclusions and caveats: Chiefly within CM and EM were the contracting CD4+ clones; CD8+ ones were within EMRA. Pre-infection memory carried some responding clones, suggesting that cross-reactive memory joined. Whereas later expanders leaned CD4+, clones contracting day 15 to 85 showed a balanced CD4/CD8 makeup.

One entry per CDR3 protein, called by TCRdb with MiXCR from the 5' RACE reads. The data show about 350,000 distinct CDR3 sequences, 12% to 15% seen once. Germline V gene data show CDR1 as DFQATT and CDR2 as SNEGSKA (reference sequence). V lost 5 bases and J lost 14, with 19 bases in between. CDR3 length: 12 residues. About this clonotype itself: Its antigen is unidentified.

The sequenced sample consisted of PBMCs or a T cell subset sorted from them (not recorded which). The sequence came from a man aged 18 to 30 who had mild COVID-19 (a few samples of this study predate the infection). Cell type and time point are not known. The J gene is TRBJ2-1, the V gene TRBV20-1, with D perhaps matching TRBD1 (8 bases). This CDR3 reads CSAGGQGGWEFF. The CDR3 bases are TGCAGTGCTGGTGGACAGGGAGGGTGGGAGTTCTTC.